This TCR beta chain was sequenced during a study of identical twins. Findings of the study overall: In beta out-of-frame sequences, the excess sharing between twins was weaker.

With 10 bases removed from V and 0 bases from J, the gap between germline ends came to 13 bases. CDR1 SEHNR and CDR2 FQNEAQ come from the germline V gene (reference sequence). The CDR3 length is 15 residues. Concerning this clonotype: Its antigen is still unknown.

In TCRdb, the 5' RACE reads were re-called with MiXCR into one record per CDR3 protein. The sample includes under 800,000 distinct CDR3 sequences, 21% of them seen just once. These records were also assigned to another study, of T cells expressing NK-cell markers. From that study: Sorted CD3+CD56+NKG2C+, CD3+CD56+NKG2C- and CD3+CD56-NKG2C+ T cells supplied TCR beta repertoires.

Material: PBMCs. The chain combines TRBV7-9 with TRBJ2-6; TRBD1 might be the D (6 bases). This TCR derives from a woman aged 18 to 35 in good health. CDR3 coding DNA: TGTGCCAAAGAGGACAGCCTCTCTGGGGCCAACGTCCTGACTTTC. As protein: CAKEDSLSGANVLTF.